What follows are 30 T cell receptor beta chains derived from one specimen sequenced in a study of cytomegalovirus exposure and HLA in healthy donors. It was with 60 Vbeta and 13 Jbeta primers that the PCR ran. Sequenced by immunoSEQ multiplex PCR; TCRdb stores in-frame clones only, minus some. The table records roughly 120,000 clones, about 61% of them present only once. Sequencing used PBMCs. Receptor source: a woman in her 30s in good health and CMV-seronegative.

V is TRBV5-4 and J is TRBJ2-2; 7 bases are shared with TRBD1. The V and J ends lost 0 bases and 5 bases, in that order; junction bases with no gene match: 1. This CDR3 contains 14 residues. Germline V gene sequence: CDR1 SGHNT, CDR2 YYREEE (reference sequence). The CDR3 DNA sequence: TGTGCCAGCAGCTTGGCCAGGGGGACCGGGGAGCTGTTTTTT. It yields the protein CASSLARGTGELFF.

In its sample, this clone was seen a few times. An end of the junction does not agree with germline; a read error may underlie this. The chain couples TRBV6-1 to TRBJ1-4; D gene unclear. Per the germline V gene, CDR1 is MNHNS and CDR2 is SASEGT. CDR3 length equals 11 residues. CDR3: CASSEELKLIF. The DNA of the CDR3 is TGTGCCAGCAGCGAAGAACTGAAACTAATTTTT.

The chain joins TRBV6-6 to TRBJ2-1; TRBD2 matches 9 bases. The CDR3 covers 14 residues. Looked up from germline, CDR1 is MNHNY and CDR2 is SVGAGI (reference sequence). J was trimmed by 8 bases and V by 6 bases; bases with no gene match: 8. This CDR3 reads CASRTRAGGYEQFF. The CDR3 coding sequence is TGTGCCAGCAGAACAAGAGCGGGGGGCTATGAGCAGTTCTTC.

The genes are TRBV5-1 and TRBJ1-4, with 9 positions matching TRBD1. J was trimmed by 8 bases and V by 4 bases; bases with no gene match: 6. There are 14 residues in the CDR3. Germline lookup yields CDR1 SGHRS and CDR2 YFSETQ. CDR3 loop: CASSMGQGREKLFF. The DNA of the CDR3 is TGCGCCAGCAGCATGGGACAGGGACGGGAAAAACTGTTTTTT.

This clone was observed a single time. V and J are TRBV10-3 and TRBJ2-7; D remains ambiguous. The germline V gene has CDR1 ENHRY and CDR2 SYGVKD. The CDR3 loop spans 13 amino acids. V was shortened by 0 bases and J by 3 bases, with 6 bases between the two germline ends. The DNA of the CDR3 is TGTGCCATCAGTGAGTCTCAGGTCTACGAGCAGTACTTC. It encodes CAISESQVYEQYF.

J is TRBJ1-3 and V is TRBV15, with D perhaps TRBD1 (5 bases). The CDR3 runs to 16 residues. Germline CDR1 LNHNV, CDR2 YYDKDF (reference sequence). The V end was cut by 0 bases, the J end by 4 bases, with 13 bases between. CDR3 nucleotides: TGTGCCACCAGCAGAGATCTGGGGACTGGAGGAAACACCATATATTTT. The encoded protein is CATSRDLGTGGNTIYF.

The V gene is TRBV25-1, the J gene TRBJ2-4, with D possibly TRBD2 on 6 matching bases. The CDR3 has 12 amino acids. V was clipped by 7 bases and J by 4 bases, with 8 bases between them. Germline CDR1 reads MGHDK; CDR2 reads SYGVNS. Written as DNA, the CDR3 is TGTGCCAGCACGGGGGAAAAAAACATTCAGTACTTC. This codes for CASTGEKNIQYF. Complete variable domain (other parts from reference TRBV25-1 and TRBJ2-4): EADIYQTPRYLVIGTGKKITLECSQTMGHDKMYWYQQDPGMELHLIHYSYGVNSTEKGDLSSESTVSRIRTEHFPLTLESARPSHTSQYLCASTGEKNIQYFGAGTRLSVL.

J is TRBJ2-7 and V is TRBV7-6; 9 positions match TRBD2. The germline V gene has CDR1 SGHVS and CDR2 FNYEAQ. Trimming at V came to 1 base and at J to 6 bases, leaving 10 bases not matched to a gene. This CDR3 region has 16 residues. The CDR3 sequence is CASSLGGTSLFTEQYF. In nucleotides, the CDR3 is TGTGCCAGCAGCTTAGGGGGGACTAGCTTATTTACCGAGCAGTACTTC.

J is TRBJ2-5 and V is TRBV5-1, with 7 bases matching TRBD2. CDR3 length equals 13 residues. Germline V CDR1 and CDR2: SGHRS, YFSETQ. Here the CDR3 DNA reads TGCGCTAGCGGAACGGGGGGAGGGGAGACCCAGTACTTC. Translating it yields CASGTGGGETQYF. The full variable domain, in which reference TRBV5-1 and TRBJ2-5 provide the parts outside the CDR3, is KAGVTQTPRYLIKTRGQQVTLSCSPISGHRSVSWYQQTPGQGLQFLFEYFSETQRNKGNFPGRFSGRQFSNSRSEMNVSTLELGDSALYLCASGTGGGETQYFGPGTRLLVL.

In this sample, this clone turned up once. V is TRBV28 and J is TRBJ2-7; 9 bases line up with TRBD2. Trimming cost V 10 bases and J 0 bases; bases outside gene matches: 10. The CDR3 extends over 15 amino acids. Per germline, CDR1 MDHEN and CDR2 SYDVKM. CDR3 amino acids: CATSGYSGSSYEQYF. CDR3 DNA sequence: TGTGCCACTAGTGGGTATAGCGGGAGCTCCTACGAGCAGTACTTC.

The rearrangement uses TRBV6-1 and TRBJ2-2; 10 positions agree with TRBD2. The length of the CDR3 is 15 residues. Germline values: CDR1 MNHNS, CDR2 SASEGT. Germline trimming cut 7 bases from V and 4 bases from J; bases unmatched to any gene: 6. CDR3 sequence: CASTLRTSGTGELFF. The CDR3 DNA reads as TGTGCCAGCACCCTAAGGACTAGCGGCACCGGGGAGCTGTTTTTT.

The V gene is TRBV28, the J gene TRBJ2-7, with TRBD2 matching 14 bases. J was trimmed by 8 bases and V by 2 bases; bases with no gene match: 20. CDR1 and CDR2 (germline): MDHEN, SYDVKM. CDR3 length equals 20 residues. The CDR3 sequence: CASSLGARAGSRLAGGKQYF. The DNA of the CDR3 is TGTGCCAGCAGTTTAGGGGCTAGGGCAGGCTCTCGACTAGCGGGAGGGAAGCAGTACTTC.

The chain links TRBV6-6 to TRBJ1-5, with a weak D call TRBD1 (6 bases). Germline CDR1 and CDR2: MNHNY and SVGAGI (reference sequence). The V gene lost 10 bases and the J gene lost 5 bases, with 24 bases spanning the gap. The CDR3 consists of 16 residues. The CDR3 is CATQRAGEIGDQPQHF. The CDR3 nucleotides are TGTGCCACCCAGAGGGCAGGGGAAATCGGGGATCAGCCCCAGCATTTT.

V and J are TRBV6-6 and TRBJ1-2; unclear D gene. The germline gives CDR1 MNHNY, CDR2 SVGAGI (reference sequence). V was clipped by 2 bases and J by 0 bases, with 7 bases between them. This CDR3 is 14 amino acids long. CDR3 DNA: TGTGCCAGCAGTTACACACAAGCTAACTATGGCTACACCTTC. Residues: CASSYTQANYGYTF.

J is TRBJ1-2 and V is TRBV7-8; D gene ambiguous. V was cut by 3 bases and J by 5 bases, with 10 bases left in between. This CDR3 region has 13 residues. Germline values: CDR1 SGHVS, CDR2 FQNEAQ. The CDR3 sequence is CASSLHISYGYTF. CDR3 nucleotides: TGTGCCAGCAGCTTGCACATCTCGTATGGCTACACCTTC.

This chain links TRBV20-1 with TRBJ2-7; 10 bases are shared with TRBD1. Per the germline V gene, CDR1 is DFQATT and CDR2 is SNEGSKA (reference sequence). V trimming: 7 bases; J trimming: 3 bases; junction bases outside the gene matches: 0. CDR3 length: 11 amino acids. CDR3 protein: CSGTGGYEQYF. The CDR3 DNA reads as TGCAGTGGGACAGGGGGCTACGAGCAGTACTTC.

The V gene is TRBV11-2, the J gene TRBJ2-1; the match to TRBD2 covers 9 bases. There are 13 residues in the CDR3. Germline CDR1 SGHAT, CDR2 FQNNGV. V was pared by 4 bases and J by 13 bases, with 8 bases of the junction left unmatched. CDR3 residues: CASSSRGLAIQFF. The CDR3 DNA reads TGTGCCAGCAGCTCGCGTGGACTAGCGATCCAGTTCTTC.

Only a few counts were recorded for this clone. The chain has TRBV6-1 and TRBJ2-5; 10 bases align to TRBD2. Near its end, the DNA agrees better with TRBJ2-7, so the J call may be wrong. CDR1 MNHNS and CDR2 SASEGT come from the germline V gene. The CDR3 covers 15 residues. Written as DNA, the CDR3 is TGTGCCAGCAGTGAAGGACTAGCGGGCTCCTACGAGCAGTACTTC. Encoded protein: CASSEGLAGSYEQYF.

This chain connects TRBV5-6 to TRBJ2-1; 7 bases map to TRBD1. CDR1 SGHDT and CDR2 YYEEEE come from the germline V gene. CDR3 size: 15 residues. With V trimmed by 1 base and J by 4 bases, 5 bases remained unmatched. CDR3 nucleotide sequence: TGTGCCAGCAGCTTGCGCCGGGACAGATACAATGAGCAGTTCTTC. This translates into CASSLRRDRYNEQFF. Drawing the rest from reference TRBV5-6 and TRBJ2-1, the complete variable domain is DAGVTQSPTHLIKTRGQQVTLRCSPKSGHDTVSWYQQALGQGPQFIFQYYEEEERQRGNFPDRFSGHQFPNYSSELNVNALLLGDSALYLCASSLRRDRYNEQFFGPGTRLTVL.

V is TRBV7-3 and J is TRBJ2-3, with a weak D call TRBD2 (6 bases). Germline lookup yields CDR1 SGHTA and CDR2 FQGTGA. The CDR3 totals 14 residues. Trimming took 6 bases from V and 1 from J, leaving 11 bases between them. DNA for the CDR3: TGTGCCAGCAGTCGGGTAGCGGGCACAGATACGCAGTATTTT. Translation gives CASSRVAGTDTQYF.

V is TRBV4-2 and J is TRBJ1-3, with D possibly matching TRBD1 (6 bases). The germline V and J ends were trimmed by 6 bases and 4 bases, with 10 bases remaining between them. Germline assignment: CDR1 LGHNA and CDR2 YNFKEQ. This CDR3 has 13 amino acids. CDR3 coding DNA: TGTGCCAGCAGGGGAGGGGGAGGAAACACCATATATTTT. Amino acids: CASRGGGGNTIYF.

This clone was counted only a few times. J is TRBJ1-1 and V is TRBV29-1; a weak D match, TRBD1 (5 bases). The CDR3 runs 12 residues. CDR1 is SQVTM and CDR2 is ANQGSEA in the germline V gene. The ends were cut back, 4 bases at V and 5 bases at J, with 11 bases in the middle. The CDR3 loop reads CSVGSGRTEAFF. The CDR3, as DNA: TGCAGCGTTGGATCAGGGCGGACTGAAGCTTTCTTT.

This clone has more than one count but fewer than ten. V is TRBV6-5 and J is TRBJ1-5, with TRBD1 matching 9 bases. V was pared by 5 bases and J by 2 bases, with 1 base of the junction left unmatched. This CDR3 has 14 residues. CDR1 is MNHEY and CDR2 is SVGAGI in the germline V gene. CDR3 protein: CASSRTGGNQPQHF. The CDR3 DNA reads TGTGCCAGCAGTCGGACAGGGGGCAATCAGCCCCAGCATTTT.

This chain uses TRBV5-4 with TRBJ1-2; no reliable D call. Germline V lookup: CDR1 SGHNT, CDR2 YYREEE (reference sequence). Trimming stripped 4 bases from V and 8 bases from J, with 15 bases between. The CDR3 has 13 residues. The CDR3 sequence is CASSHDGLGGYTF. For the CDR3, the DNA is TGTGCCAGCAGCCACGACGGACTCGGGGGCTACACCTTC.

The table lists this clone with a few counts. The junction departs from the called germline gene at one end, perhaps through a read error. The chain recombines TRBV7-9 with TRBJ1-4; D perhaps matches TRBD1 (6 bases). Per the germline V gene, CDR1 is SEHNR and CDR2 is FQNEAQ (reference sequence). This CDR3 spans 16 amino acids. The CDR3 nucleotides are TGTGCCAGCAGCCTAGCTGGCGGGGGCGGTTTTGAAAAACTGTTTTTT. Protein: CASSLAGGGGFEKLFF.

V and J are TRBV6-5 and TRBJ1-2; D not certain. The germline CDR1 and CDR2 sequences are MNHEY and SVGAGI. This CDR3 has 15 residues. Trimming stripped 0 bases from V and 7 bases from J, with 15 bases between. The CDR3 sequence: CASSYSMDRGVGYTF. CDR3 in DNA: TGTGCCAGCAGTTACTCGATGGACCGCGGGGTTGGCTACACCTTC.

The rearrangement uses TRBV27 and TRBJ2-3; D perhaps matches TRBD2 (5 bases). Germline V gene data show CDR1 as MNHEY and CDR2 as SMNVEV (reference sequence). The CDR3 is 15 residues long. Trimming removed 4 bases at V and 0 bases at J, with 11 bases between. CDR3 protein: CASSSRGTSTDTQYF. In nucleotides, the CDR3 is TGTGCCAGCAGTTCTCGGGGAACTAGCACAGATACGCAGTATTTT.

CDR3 nucleotide sequence: TGCGCCAGCAGCCTTGGGGCGGCTTCGAACACCGGGGAGCTGTTTTTT. Residues: CASSLGAASNTGELFF. V and J are TRBV5-1 and TRBJ2-2; a possible D gene is TRBD1 (5 bases). This CDR3 has 16 amino acids. The germline CDR1 and CDR2 sequences are SGHRS and YFSETQ. V lost 4 bases, J lost 0 bases, and 13 bases lay in between.

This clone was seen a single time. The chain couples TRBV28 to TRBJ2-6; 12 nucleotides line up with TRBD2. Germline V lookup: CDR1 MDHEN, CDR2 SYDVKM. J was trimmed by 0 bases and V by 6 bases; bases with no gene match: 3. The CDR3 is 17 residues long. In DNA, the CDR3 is TGTGCCAGCAGCTTGACTAGCGGGAGCTCTGGGGCCAACGTCCTGACTTTC. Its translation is CASSLTSGSSGANVLTF.

The CDR3 region is CASKLVVGATTEAFF. CDR3 DNA: TGTGCCAGTAAATTGGTCGTGGGGGCGACCACTGAAGCTTTCTTT. The rearrangement uses TRBV19 and TRBJ1-1; a possible D gene is TRBD1 (6 bases). Germline V lookup: CDR1 LNHDA, CDR2 SQIVND (reference sequence). The CDR3 is 15 amino acids. Trimming removed 7 bases from V and 4 bases from J, with 19 bases in between.